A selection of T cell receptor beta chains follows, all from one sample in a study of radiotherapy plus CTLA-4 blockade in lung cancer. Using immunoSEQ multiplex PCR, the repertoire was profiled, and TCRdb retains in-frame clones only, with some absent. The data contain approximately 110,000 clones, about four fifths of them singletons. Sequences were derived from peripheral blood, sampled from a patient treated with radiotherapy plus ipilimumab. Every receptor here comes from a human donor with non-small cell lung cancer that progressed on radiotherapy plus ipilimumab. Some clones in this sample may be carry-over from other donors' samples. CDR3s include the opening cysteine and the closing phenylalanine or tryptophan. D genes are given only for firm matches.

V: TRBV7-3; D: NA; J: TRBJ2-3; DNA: TGTGCCAGCGCCGGAAGCACAGATACGCAGTATTTT; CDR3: CASAGSTDTQYF
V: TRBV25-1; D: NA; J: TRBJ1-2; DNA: TGTGCCAGCAGTAAATCGGGGGCGTCCGGCGGCTACACCTTC; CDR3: CASSKSGASGGYTF
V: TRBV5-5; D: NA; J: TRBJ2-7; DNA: TGTGCCAGCAGCGTAGACTACGAGCAGTACTTC; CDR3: CASSVDYEQYF
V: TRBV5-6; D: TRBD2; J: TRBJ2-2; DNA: TGTGCCAGCAGCTTTGGACTAGCGAGAAACACCGGGGAGCTGTTTTTT; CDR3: CASSFGLARNTGELFF
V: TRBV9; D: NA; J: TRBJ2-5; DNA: TGTGCCAGCAGCGCCGGACAACCCCAAGAGACCCAGTACTTC; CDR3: CASSAGQPQETQYF
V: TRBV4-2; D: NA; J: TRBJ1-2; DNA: TGTGCCAGCAGCCAAGCGGAGGGGGGTCCTTATGGCTACACCTTC; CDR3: CASSQAEGGPYGYTF
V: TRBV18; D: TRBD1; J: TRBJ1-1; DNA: TGTGCCAGCTCACAGGGGGCCAATCAGGACACTGAAGCTTTCTTT; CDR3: CASSQGANQDTEAFF
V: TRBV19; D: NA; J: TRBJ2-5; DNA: TGTGCCAGTAGGGCCGCATCAGAGACCCAGTACTTC; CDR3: CASRAASETQYF
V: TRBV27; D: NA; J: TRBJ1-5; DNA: TGTGCCAGCAGTTTATTGGGGGGAGGGCCCCAGCATTTT; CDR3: CASSLLGGGPQHF
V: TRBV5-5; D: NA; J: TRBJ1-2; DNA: TGTGCCAGCAGCTTACAGGGTCCGGGCTACACCTTC; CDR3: CASSLQGPGYTF
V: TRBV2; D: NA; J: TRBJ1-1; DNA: TGTGCCAGCTCCGGGGAGGGGGCTGAAGCTTTCTTT; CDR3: CASSGEGAEAFF
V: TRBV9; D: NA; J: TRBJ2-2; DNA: TGTGCCAGCAGCGTAGGGCAGGTTGAAAGCGGGGAGCTGTTTTTT; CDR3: CASSVGQVESGELFF
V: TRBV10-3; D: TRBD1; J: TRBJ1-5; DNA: TGTGCCACCCAGGACAGGAATCAGCCCCAGCATTTT; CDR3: CATQDRNQPQHF
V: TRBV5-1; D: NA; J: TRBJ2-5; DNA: NA; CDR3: CASSLSVQETQYF
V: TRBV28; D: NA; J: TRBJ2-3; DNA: TGTGCCAGCAATCTGGTGGGAGATACGCAGTATTTT; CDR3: CASNLVGDTQYF
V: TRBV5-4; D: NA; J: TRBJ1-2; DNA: TGTGCCAGCAGCTTGGCCAGGGACACCTATGGCTACACCTTC; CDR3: CASSLARDTYGYTF
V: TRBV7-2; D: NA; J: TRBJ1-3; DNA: TGTGCCAGCAGCTTAGTCAGGAACTCTGGAAACACCATATATTTT; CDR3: CASSLVRNSGNTIYF